This entry features one T cell receptor beta chain sequence. Germline V gene lookup returns CDR1 SGDLS and CDR2 YYNGEE. CDR3 length: 17 amino acids. The germline V and J ends were trimmed by 4 bases and 4 bases, with 23 bases remaining between them. The data were taken from a study of blood T cell repertoires in COVID-19. Authors' methods: Amplification of reference gene primers was used by the study to estimate nucleated cell counts. Using immunoSEQ multiplex PCR, the repertoire was profiled, and TCRdb retains in-frame clones only, with some absent. V and J calls and clone size follow that table, whereas D and trimming were derived from the DNA. The table shows fewer than 200,000 clones, with around 80% occurring only once.

V gene TRBV9 combines with J gene TRBJ1-2, with a possible D match to TRBD1 (6 bases). Sequencing was performed on PBMCs or T cells enriched from blood (not recorded which). The clonotype comes from a man aged 45-65 years who had recovered from COVID-19. CDR3 sequence reads: CASSPGLQGRKPYGYTF. In DNA, the CDR3 is TGTGCCAGCAGCCCGGGCTTACAGGGTCGCAAGCCCTATGGCTACACCTTC.